These 28 T cell receptor beta chains were sequenced from one sample in a study of blood T cell repertoires in COVID-19. TCRdb keeps only in-frame clones here, not all; method: immunoSEQ multiplex PCR. The sample shows some 390,000 clones, about 88% of them seen only once. Sequencing input: peripheral blood. The receptors stem from a woman aged 40 to 50 with COVID-19, enrolled during active disease.

The rearrangement uses TRBV19 and TRBJ1-5, with D possibly TRBD1 on 6 matching bases. The CDR3 is made up of 18 amino acids. Germline CDR1 is LNHDA and CDR2 is SQIVND (reference sequence). The V gene lost 7 bases and the J gene lost 5 bases, with 27 bases spanning the gap. Here the CDR3 DNA reads TGTGCCAGTACAGACCGTGGCAGGGGTAATCCATCCTATCAGCCCCAGCATTTT. This translates into CASTDRGRGNPSYQPQHF. Variable domain in full (rest from reference TRBV19 and TRBJ1-5): DGGITQSPKYLFRKEGQNVTLSCEQNLNHDAMYWYRQDPGQGLRLIYYSQIVNDFQKGDIAEGYSVSREKKESFPLTVTSAQKNPTAFYLCASTDRGRGNPSYQPQHFGDGTRLSIL.

The chain joins TRBV9 to TRBJ2-6; 15 nucleotides align to TRBD2. V was pared by 4 bases and J by 3 bases, with 11 bases of the junction left unmatched. CDR1 and CDR2 from the germline V gene are SGDLS and YYNGEE. This CDR3 has 20 amino acids. The CDR3 DNA sequence: TGTGCCAGCAGCTTCGGACTAGCGGGAGGGCCTATTGGTGGGGCCAACGTCCTGACTTTC. This gives the protein CASSFGLAGGPIGGANVLTF.

The V and J genes are TRBV7-6 and TRBJ1-2; the D gene is possibly TRBD1 (5 bases). Trimming cost V 1 base and J 8 bases, with 11 bases left between them. This CDR3 has 13 amino acids. The germline V gene encodes CDR1 SGHVS and CDR2 FNYEAQ. CDR3 protein: CASSLGGERGYTF. DNA for the CDR3: TGTGCCAGCAGCTTAGGGGGGGAGAGAGGCTACACCTTC.

The rearrangement uses TRBV10-3 and TRBJ1-2; tentative D call: TRBD1 (5 bases). In germline, CDR1 is ENHRY, CDR2 SYGVKD. Trimming removed 8 bases from V and 7 bases from J, with 14 bases in between. The CDR3 has 12 residues. CDR3 amino acids: CAIAGRGSGYTF. CDR3 nucleotides: TGTGCCATCGCGGGAAGGGGTTCTGGCTACACCTTC.

This clone has a single count. The chain joins TRBV6-5 to TRBJ2-7; 15 bases agree with TRBD2. V trimming: 6 bases; J trimming: 7 bases; junction bases outside the gene matches: 4. CDR1 MNHEY and CDR2 SVGAGI come from the germline V gene. The CDR3 length is 14 residues. This CDR3 reads CASRAGTSGGEQYF. The CDR3 DNA reads as TGTGCCAGCAGGGCCGGGACTAGCGGGGGGGAGCAGTACTTC.

V gene TRBV24-1 combines with J gene TRBJ2-7; 8 bases are shared with TRBD2. This CDR3 has 15 amino acids. Germline V gene data show CDR1 as KGHDR and CDR2 as SFDVKD. Germline trimming cut 4 bases from V and 6 bases from J; bases unmatched to any gene: 10. The CDR3, as DNA: TGTGCCACCAGTGACCCAGCGGGGGCCCCCGGCGAGCAGTACTTC. Translated: CATSDPAGAPGEQYF.

This clone was counted a single time. V usage is TRBV14 and J usage is TRBJ2-1, with D perhaps TRBD2 (5 bases). The CDR3 runs 15 residues. The ends were cut back, 4 bases at V and 2 bases at J, with 12 bases in the middle. Germline CDR1 and CDR2: SGHDN and FVKESK. In DNA form, the CDR3 reads TGTGCCAGCAGCCCCACGAGGGCCCCCTACAATGAGCAGTTCTTC. Translation: CASSPTRAPYNEQFF.

The chain carries TRBV9 and TRBJ2-3, with 16 bases fitting TRBD2. The CDR3 extends over 21 amino acids. V lost 3 bases to trimming and J lost 4 bases; unmatched junction nucleotides: 17. Germline-derived CDR1 and CDR2 are SGDLS and YYNGEE. The CDR3 loop is CASSATTGLAGGRSRPDTQYF. As DNA, the CDR3 is TGTGCCAGCAGCGCCACGACGGGACTAGCGGGGGGGCGATCTCGGCCAGATACGCAGTATTTT.

The chain couples TRBV11-2 to TRBJ1-3; D is uncertain. The V gene lost 5 bases and the J gene lost 3 bases, with 8 bases spanning the gap. This CDR3 spans 13 amino acids. Germline-derived CDR1 and CDR2 are SGHAT and FQNNGV. CDR3 protein: CASSPLVGNTIYF. CDR3 bases: TGTGCCAGCAGCCCATTAGTTGGAAACACCATATATTTT.

The J gene is TRBJ2-7, the V gene TRBV30; 8 positions agree with TRBD2. Germline-derived CDR1 and CDR2 are GTSNPN and SVGIG (reference sequence). This CDR3 is built from 15 residues. The V gene end was trimmed by 2 bases and the J gene end by 5 bases; junction bases not matched to a gene: 11. In DNA form, the CDR3 reads TGTGCCTGGAGTTACTCTGGCGGGGGGCCCGACGAGCAGTACTTC. Translation gives CAWSYSGGGPDEQYF.

V and J are TRBV30 and TRBJ1-1; D gene uncertain. The CDR3 consists of 12 residues. Deletions cut 1 base from V and 1 base from J, with 4 bases between. Per germline, CDR1 GTSNPN and CDR2 SVGIG (reference sequence). The CDR3 DNA follows: TGTGCCTGGAGTGACACGAACACTGAAGCTTTCTTT. This encodes CAWSDTNTEAFF.

This chain links TRBV5-1 with TRBJ1-2; D uncertain. This CDR3 is built from 11 residues. Germline V gives CDR1 SGHRS, CDR2 YFSETQ. V was pared by 0 bases and J by 8 bases, with 5 bases between. This CDR3 reads CASSLGKGYTF. CDR3 nucleotides: TGCGCCAGCAGCTTGGGTAAAGGCTACACCTTC.

This clone has just a few counts. The CDR3 loop reads CASVRQGEGGYTF. The CDR3 DNA follows: TGTGCCAGCGTCAGACAGGGGGAAGGCGGCTACACCTTC. The chain has TRBV7-9 and TRBJ1-2; TRBD1 matches 9 bases. J gave up 8 bases and V 8 bases, and 9 bases lay outside the gene matches. The CDR3 covers 13 residues. Germline V gene lookup returns CDR1 SEHNR and CDR2 FQNEAQ (reference sequence).

The chain joins TRBV10-3 to TRBJ2-2; TRBD2 is a possible D gene (5 bases). The V gene lost 2 bases and the J gene lost 2 bases, with 12 bases spanning the gap. The CDR3 is 16 residues long. Per the germline V gene, CDR1 is ENHRY and CDR2 is SYGVKD. The CDR3 reads CAISEVHSANTGELFF. As DNA, the CDR3 is TGTGCCATCAGTGAGGTCCATAGCGCCAACACCGGGGAGCTGTTTTTT.

V and J are TRBV6-2 or TRBV6-3 and TRBJ1-2, with 12 nucleotides matching TRBD1. The CDR3 runs 16 residues. Unmatched junction bases numbered 10, after V lost 5 bases and J lost 6 bases. Germline assignment: CDR1 MNHEY and CDR2 SVGEGT. CDR3 protein: CASSTGDRGRLDGYTF. In DNA, the CDR3 is TGTGCCAGCAGTACTGGGGACAGGGGGCGCTTGGATGGCTACACCTTC.

The chain employs TRBV4-3 and TRBJ1-1; D call uncertain. The CDR3 is 14 amino acids. The germline V gene encodes CDR1 LGHNA and CDR2 YSLEER. V dropped 1 base and J dropped 1 base, with 7 bases sitting between them. The CDR3 sequence is CASSQVIPNTEAFF. CDR3 sequence (DNA): TGCGCCAGCAGCCAAGTAATCCCGAACACTGAAGCTTTCTTT.

The gene calls are TRBV5-4 and TRBJ2-7, with 8 bases that match TRBD2. The germline V gene has CDR1 SGHNT and CDR2 YYREEE (reference sequence). CDR3 length: 15 residues. V gave up 4 bases and J gave up 2 bases; unmatched junction bases: 8. Here the CDR3 DNA reads TGTGCCAGCAGCCCCGCGGGGGGCCTTACCTACGAGCAGTACTTC. Translation: CASSPAGGLTYEQYF.

The chain has TRBV12-5 and TRBJ2-1, with 14 bases fitting TRBD2. The CDR3 spans 17 residues. The trim removed 2 bases at V and 10 bases at J, leaving 10 bases unmatched. CDR1 and CDR2 from the germline V gene are LGHNT and FRNRAP. CDR3 loop: CASGLPPGLAGDGEQFF. The CDR3 DNA is TGTGCTAGTGGTTTGCCGCCGGGACTAGCGGGAGATGGGGAGCAGTTCTTC. The full variable domain, with the rest looked up from reference TRBV12-5 and TRBJ2-1, is DARVTQTPRHKVTEMGQEVTMRCQPILGHNTVFWYRQTMMQGLELLAYFRNRAPLDDSGMPKDRFSAEMPDATLATLKIQPSEPRDSAVYFCASGLPPGLAGDGEQFFGPGTRLTVL.

The chain couples TRBV7-9 to TRBJ2-4, with D possibly being TRBD2 (7 bases). CDR1 is SEHNR and CDR2 is FQNEAQ in the germline V gene (reference sequence). The CDR3 length is 15 residues. The germline V and J ends were trimmed by 3 bases and 6 bases, with 15 bases remaining between them. The CDR3 protein is CASSLRGLGVNIQYF. CDR3 nucleotide sequence: TGTGCCAGCAGCTTGCGGGGGCTGGGGGTAAACATTCAGTACTTC.

The chain has TRBV5-1 and TRBJ2-3; 12 nucleotides align to TRBD2. After removal of 0 bases from V and 6 bases from J, the junction contained 5 bases not matched to a gene. Germline CDR1 SGHRS, CDR2 YFSETQ. The CDR3 sequence is 16 residues long. CDR3 region: CASSLGLAGDSDTQYF. DNA of the CDR3: TGCGCCAGCAGCTTGGGACTAGCGGGAGACTCGGATACGCAGTATTTT.

This rearrangement joins TRBV5-4 to TRBJ2-1, with 10 bases that match TRBD1. Germline V gives CDR1 SGHNT, CDR2 YYREEE (reference sequence). CDR3 length equals 15 residues. Unmatched junction bases numbered 6, after V lost 2 bases and J lost 7 bases. The CDR3 DNA reads as TGTGCCAGCAGCTTAGGGGACAGGGGCAGGAATGAGCAGTTCTTC. It codes for CASSLGDRGRNEQFF.

The rearrangement links TRBV3-1 (or the pseudogene TRBV3-2) to TRBJ2-5; D ambiguous. Germline-derived CDR1 and CDR2 are LGHDT and YNNKEL (reference sequence). Trimming removed 1 base from V and 5 bases from J, with 5 bases in between. The CDR3 spans 12 residues. The CDR3 DNA is TGTGCCAGCAGCCAAGCCGGGGAGACCCAGTACTTC. Translating gives CASSQAGETQYF.

In its sample, this clone was seen once. The gene calls are TRBV5-5 and TRBJ1-2; 8 bases are a match to TRBD1. This CDR3 is built from 14 residues. CDR1 and CDR2 (germline): SGHKS, YYEKEE (reference sequence). Trimming at V came to 3 bases and at J to 4 bases, leaving 5 bases not matched to a gene. In DNA form, the CDR3 reads TGTGCCAGCAGCTCCGAGGACAGGGCCTATGGCTACACCTTC. It is translated as CASSSEDRAYGYTF.

This rearrangement joins TRBV7-3 to TRBJ2-1; 9 nucleotides agree with TRBD2. The junction had 8 bases not matched to a gene; V was cut back by 4 bases and J by 4 bases. The CDR3 has 16 amino acids. Per the germline V gene, CDR1 is SGHTA and CDR2 is FQGTGA. The CDR3 is CASSSGGGRAYNEQFF. The DNA of the CDR3 is TGTGCCAGCAGCTCCGGGGGCGGGAGGGCTTACAATGAGCAGTTCTTC.

The chain couples TRBV5-8 to TRBJ2-1, with D unresolved. Trimming cost V 1 base and J 7 bases, with 6 bases left between them. Per the germline V gene, CDR1 is SGHTS and CDR2 is YDEGEE. The CDR3 has 12 residues. CDR3 sequence reads: CASSLYQNEQFF. CDR3 nucleotide sequence: TGTGCCAGCAGCTTGTATCAGAATGAGCAGTTCTTC.

V gene TRBV27 combines with J gene TRBJ2-3; 11 nucleotides agree with TRBD2. CDR1 MNHEY and CDR2 SMNVEV come from the germline V gene (reference sequence). V trimming: 5 bases; J trimming: 2 bases; junction bases outside the gene matches: 6. The CDR3 sequence is 16 residues long. CDR3 protein: CASSPTSGGNTDTQYF. The CDR3 DNA is TGTGCCAGCAGTCCTACTAGCGGGGGTAACACAGATACGCAGTATTTT.

V and J are TRBV2 and TRBJ1-2, with D unresolved. The length of the CDR3 is 13 residues. Trimming removed 3 bases from V and 4 bases from J, with 9 bases in between. Germline CDR1 reads SNHLY; CDR2 reads FYNNEI. CDR3 region: CASSDYRVYGYTF. The DNA of the CDR3 is TGTGCCAGCAGTGATTACAGAGTCTATGGCTACACCTTC.

V usage is TRBV19 and J usage is TRBJ1-2; D unclear. V lost 5 bases to trimming and J lost 3 bases, with 16 bases between them. The CDR3 contains 15 residues. Germline loops: CDR1 LNHDA, CDR2 SQIVND (reference sequence). The CDR3 loop reads CASSSLGGPDYGYTF. The CDR3 coding sequence is TGTGCCAGTAGTTCCCTAGGAGGGCCCGACTATGGCTACACCTTC.